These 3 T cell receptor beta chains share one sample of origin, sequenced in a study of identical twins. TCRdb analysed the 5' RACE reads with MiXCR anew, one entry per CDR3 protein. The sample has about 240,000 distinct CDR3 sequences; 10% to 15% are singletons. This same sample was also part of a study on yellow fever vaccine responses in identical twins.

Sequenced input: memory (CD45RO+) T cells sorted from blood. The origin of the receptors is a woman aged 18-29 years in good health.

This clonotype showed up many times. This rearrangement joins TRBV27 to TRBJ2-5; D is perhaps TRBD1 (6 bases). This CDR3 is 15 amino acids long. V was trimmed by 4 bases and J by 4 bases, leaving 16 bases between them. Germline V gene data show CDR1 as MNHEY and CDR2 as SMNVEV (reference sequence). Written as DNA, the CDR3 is TGTGCCAGCAGTTCGGGGCAGGGGTGGGGAGAGACCCAGTACTTC. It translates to CASSSGQGWGETQYF.

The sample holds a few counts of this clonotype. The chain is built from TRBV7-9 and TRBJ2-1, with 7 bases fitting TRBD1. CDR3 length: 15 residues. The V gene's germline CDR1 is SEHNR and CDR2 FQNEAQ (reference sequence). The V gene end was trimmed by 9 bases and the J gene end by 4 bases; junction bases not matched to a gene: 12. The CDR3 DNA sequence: TGTGCCAGTGGCCCAGGGGGAACCCCATACAATGAGCAGTTCTTC. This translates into CASGPGGTPYNEQFF.

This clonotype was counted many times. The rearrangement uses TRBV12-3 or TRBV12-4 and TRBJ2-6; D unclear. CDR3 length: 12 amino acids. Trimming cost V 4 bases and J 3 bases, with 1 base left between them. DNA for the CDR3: TGTGCCAGCAGTTATGGGGCCAACGTCCTGACTTTC. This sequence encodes CASSYGANVLTF.